These T cell receptor beta chains were read from a single sample in a study of T cells after posttransplantation cyclophosphamide. Sequenced by immunoSEQ multiplex PCR; TCRdb stores in-frame clones only, minus some. The table has some 13,000 clones, roughly 71% seen once. The sample comprised memory CD4+ T cells sorted from PBMCs. These receptors were taken from a man aged 50 or older. CDR3s include the opening cysteine and the closing phenylalanine or tryptophan. Each record gives: clone size, CDR3 length, V gene, J gene, D gene, CDR3 protein, CDR3 DNA. The D gene is left open where the match is weak. A row's size may be missing; if present it is once, few, many or a size class.

-	16	TRBV2	TRBJ2-7	TRBD2	CASSEARLAADYEQYF	TGTGCCAGCAGTGAAGCGCGGCTAGCGGCCGACTACGAGCAGTACTTC
-	17	TRBV4-1	TRBJ2-7	-	CASSQTSVGTATYEQYF	TGCGCCAGCAGCCAGACATCAGTAGGGACTGCGACCTACGAGCAGTACTTC
-	18	TRBV5-5	TRBJ1-2	-	CASSLAIGGGPTSYGYTF	TGTGCCAGCAGCTTGGCCATTGGGGGGGGGCCTACCTCTTATGGCTACACCTTC
-	13	TRBV7-8	TRBJ1-2	-	CASTDISNYGYTF	TGTGCCAGCACAGATATCAGTAACTATGGCTACACCTTC
-	16	TRBV6-6	TRBJ2-7	-	CASRAVSGGLIYEQYF	TGTGCCAGCAGGGCGGTGTCGGGGGGCCTTATCTACGAGCAGTACTTC
-	12	TRBV7-9	TRBJ2-7	TRBD1	CASRDRGYEQYF	TGTGCCAGCCGGGACAGGGGTTACGAGCAGTACTTC
-	14	TRBV4-3	TRBJ1-1	-	CASSQVIENTEAFF	TGCGCCAGCAGCCAAGTGATAGAAAACACTGAAGCTTTCTTT
-	15	TRBV5-4	TRBJ2-1	TRBD2	CASSLSPGTRDEQFF	TGTGCCAGCAGCTTGTCCCCCGGGACTAGGGATGAGCAGTTCTTC
few	14	TRBV5-5	TRBJ1-1	-	CASSFFGGGRKAFF	TGTGCCAGCAGCTTTTTTGGCGGGGGAAGGAAAGCTTTCTTT
-	15	TRBV7-2	TRBJ1-1	-	CASSLSAPQIPEAFF	TGTGCCAGCAGCTTATCCGCTCCACAGATCCCTGAAGCTTTCTTT
-	16	TRBV27	TRBJ2-1	TRBD2	CASSWRAGGGYNEQFF	TGTGCCAGCAGTTGGCGGGCGGGAGGGGGATACAATGAGCAGTTCTTC
few	11	TRBV19	TRBJ1-2	-	CASRQSLGYTF	TGTGCCAGCCGACAGTCTTTGGGCTACACCTTC
-	13	TRBV7-2	TRBJ1-3	-	CASTSGAGNTIYF	TGTGCCAGCACCTCAGGGGCTGGAAACACCATATATTTT
-	17	TRBV4-2	TRBJ2-2	-	CASSQEERLPNTGELFF	TGTGCCAGCAGCCAAGAAGAGAGACTACCGAACACCGGGGAGCTGTTTTTT
-	14	TRBV4-2	TRBJ1-1	-	CASSQDLQGPEAFF	TGTGCCAGCAGCCAAGATTTGCAGGGCCCTGAAGCTTTCTTT
few	14	TRBV18	TRBJ1-3	TRBD1	CASSPNRGGNTIYF	TGTGCCAGCTCGCCAAACAGGGGTGGAAACACCATATATTTT
-	15	TRBV18	TRBJ1-5	TRBD1	CASSDRAGGNQPQHF	TGTGCCAGCTCAGACAGGGCAGGGGGCAATCAGCCCCAGCATTTT
once	16	TRBV4-1	TRBJ1-1	TRBD1	CASSQAPARGPAEAFF	TGCGCCAGCAGCCAAGCACCGGCCAGGGGGCCGGCTGAAGCTTTCTTT
once	15	TRBV9	TRBJ2-7	-	CASSEGASEHYEQYF	TGTGCCAGCAGCGAGGGGGCTAGCGAGCACTACGAGCAGTACTTC
-	15	TRBV5-1	TRBJ2-2	TRBD1	CASSRGTGVPGELFF	TGCGCCAGCAGCCGTGGGACAGGGGTTCCCGGGGAGCTGTTTTTT
-	12	TRBV29-1	TRBJ1-2	-	CSVNPVNYGYTF	TGCAGCGTTAATCCTGTGAACTATGGCTACACCTTC
-	15	TRBV6-5	TRBJ1-4	-	CASSLPWAGGEKLFF	TGTGCCAGCAGTCTCCCATGGGCGGGGGGTGAAAAACTGTTTTTT
-	13	TRBV4-1	TRBJ2-5	-	CASSRQLQETQYF	TGCGCCAGCAGCCGACAGCTCCAAGAGACCCAGTACTTC
-	18	TRBV7-3	TRBJ2-3	TRBD2	CASSSPSLAGVYTDTQYF	TGTGCCAGCAGCTCACCCTCACTAGCGGGGGTTTATACAGATACGCAGTATTTT
-	18	TRBV11-3	TRBJ2-5	-	CASSPKDSELIGRETQYF	TGTGCCAGCAGCCCAAAAGACAGTGAACTTATTGGTAGGGAGACCCAGTACTTC
-	13	TRBV6-1	TRBJ2-7	TRBD1	CASRGQGAYEQYF	TGTGCCAGCAGGGGACAGGGAGCCTACGAGCAGTACTTC
-	13	TRBV30	TRBJ1-1	-	CAWIGGVTTEAFF	TGTGCCTGGATTGGGGGGGTGACCACTGAAGCTTTCTTT